The 2 T cell receptor beta chains in this list originate from one sample, sequenced in a study of blood T cell repertoires in COVID-19. Measured with immunoSEQ multiplex PCR; TCRdb has only the in-frame clones, and not every one. Here the sample spans hundreds of thousands of clones, roughly nine tenths being singletons. The source material was peripheral blood. The source of these receptors is a woman aged 50 to 60 with acute or convalescent COVID-19.

The genes are TRBV4-3 and TRBJ1-4, with D unclear. Trimming removed 3 bases from V and 7 bases from J, with 9 bases in between. CDR1 and CDR2 (germline): LGHNA, YSLEER. CDR3 length: 13 amino acids. The CDR3 sequence is CASSHSSGEKLFF. CDR3 sequence (DNA): TGCGCCAGCAGCCATAGCTCCGGTGAAAAACTGTTTTTT.

A single count supports this clone. The genes are TRBV6-4 and TRBJ1-1; 7 bases match TRBD1. The CDR3 consists of 13 residues. V lost 6 bases and J lost 3; bases outside the gene matches: 4. Germline values: CDR1 MRHNA, CDR2 SNTAGT. The CDR3: CASSWDRHTEAFF. The CDR3 DNA reads as TGTGCCAGCAGCTGGGACAGACACACTGAAGCTTTCTTT.